This passage covers 11 T cell receptor beta chains from one sample sequenced in a study of vaccination and CD4 T cells after COVID-19 (dated by TCRdb to 2022 to 2024). Their antigens are not known. The library was built by means of PCR. Sequencing instrument: Illumina iSeq 100. TCR sequencing of DNA from cultured CD4+ T cells used the Oncomine TCR Beta short-read assay at the Johns Hopkins FTIC core. TCRdb applied fastp at Q25 and MiXCR to the public reads, then kept only in-frame beta chains. All rows with the same CDR3 protein become a single entry with the most common DNA and genes. Across this sample there are some 18,000 distinct CDR3 sequences, with about 60% seen only once. Clones ranked in the top ten supply roughly 8% of the sample. The treatment or condition label on this specimen signifies: approximately nine-day PBMC culture with coronavirus spike peptide pools or control peptides (ViraFEST assay).

The sequenced material came from CD4+ T cells from blood, cultured in vitro. The receptors stem from a human donor who had recovered from COVID-19.

This clonotype has just a few counts. The V call is TRBV20-1, the J call TRBJ2-7; 10 bases fit TRBD1. Germline CDR1 is DFQATT and CDR2 is SNEGSKA (reference sequence). Unmatched junction bases numbered 11, after V lost 2 bases and J lost 7 bases. This CDR3 contains 15 residues. The CDR3: CSARILGDRGYEQYF. The DNA of the CDR3 is TGCAGTGCTAGAATTCTAGGGGACAGGGGATATGAGCAGTACTTC.

The chain employs TRBV6-5 and TRBJ1-4, with D unclear. The CDR3 covers 14 residues. V lost 4 bases to trimming and J lost 2 bases, with 8 bases between them. Per the germline V gene, CDR1 is MNHEY and CDR2 is SVGAGI. The CDR3 loop is CASSWGATNEKLFF. CDR3 DNA: TGTGCCAGCAGTTGGGGAGCTACTAATGAAAAACTGTTTTTT.

This chain connects TRBV7-8 to TRBJ2-3; 7 bases align to TRBD1. This CDR3 contains 14 residues. Germline V CDR1 and CDR2: SGHVS, FQNEAQ. J lost 4 bases, V lost 5 bases, and 6 bases had no gene match. CDR3 amino acids: CASSVDREADTQYF. In nucleotides, the CDR3 is TGTGCCAGCAGCGTTGACAGGGAAGCAGATACGCAGTATTTT.

V gene TRBV2 combines with J gene TRBJ1-2; TRBD1 matches at 8 bases. The CDR3 length is 15 residues. Germline assignment: CDR1 SNHLY and CDR2 FYNNEI. The V and J ends lost 5 bases and 4 bases, in that order; junction bases with no gene match: 9. The CDR3 spells CASSRRQGTVYGYTF. For the CDR3, the DNA is TGTGCCAGCAGTCGGCGACAGGGGACGGTCTATGGCTACACCTTC.

J is TRBJ1-1 and V is TRBV11-3, with D possibly being TRBD1 (5 bases). Germline CDR1 SGHNT, CDR2 YENEEA. The CDR3 covers 14 residues. Deletions cut 4 bases from V and 1 base from J, with 10 bases between. CDR3 sequence: CASSWSGGNTEAFF. The CDR3 DNA reads TGTGCCAGCAGCTGGTCTGGGGGGAACACTGAAGCTTTCTTT.

This rearrangement joins TRBV6-1 to TRBJ1-1, with D maybe TRBD1 (5 bases). CDR1 and CDR2 (germline): MNHNS, SASEGT. V shed 6 bases and J shed 6 bases, with 14 bases lying between them. The CDR3 has 13 residues. CDR3 sequence reads: CASRGHHRPEAFF. CDR3 nucleotide sequence: TGTGCCAGCAGGGGGCACCACCGCCCTGAAGCTTTCTTT.

In its sample, this clonotype was seen a few times. The chain is built from TRBV7-2 and TRBJ1-6; D unresolved. V was pared by 2 bases and J by 6 bases, with 8 bases between. Germline lookup yields CDR1 SGHTA and CDR2 FQGNSA. The CDR3 runs to 14 residues. The CDR3 DNA reads TGTGCCAGCAGCTTATTCGGGTCTAATTCACCCCTCCACTTT. It codes for CASSLFGSNSPLHF.

The CDR3 loop is CSAIGGAQYNEQFF. The CDR3 nucleotides read TGCAGTGCTATCGGAGGGGCTCAATACAATGAGCAGTTCTTC. This sequence joins TRBV20-1 and TRBJ2-1, with D tentatively TRBD2 (6 bases). This CDR3 spans 14 amino acids. Per germline, CDR1 DFQATT and CDR2 SNEGSKA (reference sequence). Trimming shortened V by 4 bases and J by 4 bases, and 14 bases separated the two germline ends.

This clonotype was seen a single time. The V gene is TRBV6-5, the J gene TRBJ2-7; the D gene is possibly TRBD1 (6 bases). CDR1 is MNHEY and CDR2 is SVGAGI in the germline V gene. CDR3 length equals 17 residues. The ends were cut back, 0 bases at V and 7 bases at J, with 22 bases in the middle. This chain's CDR3 is CASSYSTGTGPSREQYF. In DNA form, the CDR3 reads TGTGCCAGCAGTTACTCGACGGGAACAGGGCCGAGTCGGGAGCAGTACTTC.

The V gene is TRBV6-1, the J gene TRBJ2-6, with 11 nucleotides matching TRBD1. The CDR3 runs 17 residues. Germline CDR1 and CDR2: MNHNS and SASEGT. Trimming removed 5 bases from V and 3 bases from J; junction bases left unmatched: 6. In DNA form, the CDR3 reads TGTGCCAGCAGTCCTCGGACAGGGGGCGTTGGGGCCAACGTCCTGACTTTC. It encodes CASSPRTGGVGANVLTF.

The chain is built from TRBV28 and TRBJ1-1; perhaps TRBD1 as D (5 bases). Between the trimmed V and J ends, which lost 5 bases and 8 bases, there was a span of 12 bases. Looked up from germline, CDR1 is MDHEN and CDR2 is SYDVKM. The CDR3 runs 12 residues. The chain's CDR3 is CASSQTVTEAFF. The CDR3 DNA is TGTGCCAGCAGTCAGACAGTAACCGAAGCTTTCTTT. The full variable domain, in which reference TRBV28 and TRBJ1-1 provide the parts outside the CDR3, is DVKVTQSSRYLVKRTGEKVFLECVQDMDHENMFWYRQDPGLGLRLIYFSYDVKMKEKGDIPEGYSVSREKKERFSLILESASTNQTSMYLCASSQTVTEAFFGQGTRLTVV.